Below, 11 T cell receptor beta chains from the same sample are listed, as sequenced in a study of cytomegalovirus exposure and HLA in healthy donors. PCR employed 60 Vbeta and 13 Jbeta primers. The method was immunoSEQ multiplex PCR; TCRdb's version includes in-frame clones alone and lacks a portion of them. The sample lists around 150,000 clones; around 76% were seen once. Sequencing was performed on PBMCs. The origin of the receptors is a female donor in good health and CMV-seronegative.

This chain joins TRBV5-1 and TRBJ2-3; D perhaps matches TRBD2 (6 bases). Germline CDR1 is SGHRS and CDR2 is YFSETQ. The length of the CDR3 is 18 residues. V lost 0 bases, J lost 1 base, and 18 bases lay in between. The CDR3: CASSLDTGGGSGTDTQYF. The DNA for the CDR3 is TGCGCCAGCAGCTTGGATACGGGCGGAGGGTCGGGCACAGATACGCAGTATTTT.

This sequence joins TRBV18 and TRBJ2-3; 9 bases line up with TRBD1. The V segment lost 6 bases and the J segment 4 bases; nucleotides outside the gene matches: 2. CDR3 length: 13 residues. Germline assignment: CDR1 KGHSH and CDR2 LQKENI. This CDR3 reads CASSTGGPDTQYF. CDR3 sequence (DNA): TGTGCCAGCTCCACAGGGGGCCCAGATACGCAGTATTTT.

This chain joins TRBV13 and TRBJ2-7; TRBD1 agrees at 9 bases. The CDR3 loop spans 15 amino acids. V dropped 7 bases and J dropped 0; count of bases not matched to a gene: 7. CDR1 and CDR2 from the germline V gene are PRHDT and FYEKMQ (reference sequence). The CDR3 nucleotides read TGTGCCAGCACGAACAGGGGGCCCGCCTCCTACGAGCAGTACTTC. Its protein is CASTNRGPASYEQYF.

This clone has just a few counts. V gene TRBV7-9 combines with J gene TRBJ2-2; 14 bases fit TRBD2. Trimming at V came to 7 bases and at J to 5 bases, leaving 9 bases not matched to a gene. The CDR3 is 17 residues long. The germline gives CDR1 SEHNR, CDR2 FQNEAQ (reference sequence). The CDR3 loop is CASTEPRTSGGTGELFF. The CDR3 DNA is TGTGCCAGCACCGAGCCTCGGACTAGCGGGGGGACCGGGGAGCTGTTTTTT.

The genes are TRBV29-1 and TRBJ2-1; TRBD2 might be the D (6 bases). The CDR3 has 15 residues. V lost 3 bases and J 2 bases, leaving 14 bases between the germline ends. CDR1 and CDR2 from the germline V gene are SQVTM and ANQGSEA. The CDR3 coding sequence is TGCAGCGTTGACCGTAGCGGCGGCCCCTACAATGAGCAGTTCTTC. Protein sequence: CSVDRSGGPYNEQFF.

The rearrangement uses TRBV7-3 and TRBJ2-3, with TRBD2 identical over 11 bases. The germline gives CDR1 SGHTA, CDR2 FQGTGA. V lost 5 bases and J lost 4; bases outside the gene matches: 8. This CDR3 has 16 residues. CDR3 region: CASSPYSGRAADTQYF. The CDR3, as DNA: TGTGCCAGCAGCCCGTATAGCGGGAGGGCCGCAGATACGCAGTATTTT. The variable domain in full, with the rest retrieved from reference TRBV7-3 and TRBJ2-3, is GAGVSQTPSNKVTEKGKYVELRCDPISGHTALYWYRQSLGQGPEFLIYFQGTGAADDSGLPNDRFFAVRPEGSVSTLKIQRTERGDSAVYLCASSPYSGRAADTQYFGPGTRLTVL.

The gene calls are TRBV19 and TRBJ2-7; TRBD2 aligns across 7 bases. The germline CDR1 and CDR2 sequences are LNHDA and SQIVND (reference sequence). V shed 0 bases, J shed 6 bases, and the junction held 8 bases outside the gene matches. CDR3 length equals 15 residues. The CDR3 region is CASSIEANGGSEQYF. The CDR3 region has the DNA TGTGCCAGTAGTATAGAGGCAAACGGCGGGAGCGAGCAGTACTTC. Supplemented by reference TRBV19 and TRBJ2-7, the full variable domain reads DGGITQSPKYLFRKEGQNVTLSCEQNLNHDAMYWYRQDPGQGLRLIYYSQIVNDFQKGDIAEGYSVSREKKESFPLTVTSAQKNPTAFYLCASSIEANGGSEQYFGPGTRLTVT.

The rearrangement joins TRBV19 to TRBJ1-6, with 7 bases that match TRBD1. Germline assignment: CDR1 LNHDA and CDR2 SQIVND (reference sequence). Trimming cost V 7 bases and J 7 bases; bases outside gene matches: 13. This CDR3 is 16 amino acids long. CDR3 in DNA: TGTGCCAGTACCACTGACAGGGTATCAGAGAATTCACCCCTCCACTTT. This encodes CASTTDRVSENSPLHF.

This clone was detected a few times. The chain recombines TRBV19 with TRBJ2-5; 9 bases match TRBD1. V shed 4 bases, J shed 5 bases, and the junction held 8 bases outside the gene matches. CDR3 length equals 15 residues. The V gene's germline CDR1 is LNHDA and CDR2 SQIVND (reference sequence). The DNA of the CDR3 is TGTGCCAGTAGTAGCATACGGGACAGGGTTGAGACCCAGTACTTC. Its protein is CASSSIRDRVETQYF. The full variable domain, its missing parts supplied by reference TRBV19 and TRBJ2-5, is DGGITQSPKYLFRKEGQNVTLSCEQNLNHDAMYWYRQDPGQGLRLIYYSQIVNDFQKGDIAEGYSVSREKKESFPLTVTSAQKNPTAFYLCASSSIRDRVETQYFGPGTRLLVL.

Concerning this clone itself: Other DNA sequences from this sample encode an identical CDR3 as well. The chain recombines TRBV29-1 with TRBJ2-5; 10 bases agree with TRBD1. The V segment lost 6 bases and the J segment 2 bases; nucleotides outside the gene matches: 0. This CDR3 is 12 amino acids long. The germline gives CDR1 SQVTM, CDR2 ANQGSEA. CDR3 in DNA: TGCAGCGTGGACAGGGGGCAAGAGACCCAGTACTTC. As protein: CSVDRGQETQYF.

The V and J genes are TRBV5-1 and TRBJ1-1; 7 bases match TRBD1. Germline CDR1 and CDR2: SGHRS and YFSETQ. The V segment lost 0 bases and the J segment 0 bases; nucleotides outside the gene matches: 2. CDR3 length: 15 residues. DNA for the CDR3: TGCGCCAGCAGCTTGGAGGGGGCCTTGAACACTGAAGCTTTCTTT. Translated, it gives CASSLEGALNTEAFF.